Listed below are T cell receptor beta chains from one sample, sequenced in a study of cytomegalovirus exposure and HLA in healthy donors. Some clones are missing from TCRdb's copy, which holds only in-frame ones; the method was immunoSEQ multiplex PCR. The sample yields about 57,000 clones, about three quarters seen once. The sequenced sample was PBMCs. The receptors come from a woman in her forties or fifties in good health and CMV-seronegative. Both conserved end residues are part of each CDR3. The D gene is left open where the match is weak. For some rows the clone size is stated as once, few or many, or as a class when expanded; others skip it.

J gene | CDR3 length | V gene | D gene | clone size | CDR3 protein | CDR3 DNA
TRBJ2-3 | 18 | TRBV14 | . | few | CASSQGGRFGLPTDTQYF | TGTGCCAGCAGCCAAGGGGGTCGGTTTGGACTACCCACAGATACGCAGTATTTT
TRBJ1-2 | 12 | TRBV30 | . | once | CAWSRTNYGYTF | TGTGCCTGGAGCAGGACTAACTATGGCTACACCTTC
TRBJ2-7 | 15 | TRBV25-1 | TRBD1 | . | CASSDRDRGPYEQYF | TGTGCCAGCAGTGACCGGGACAGGGGGCCGTACGAGCAGTACTTC
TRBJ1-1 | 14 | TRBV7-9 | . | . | CASSLVQGGPEAFF | TGTGCCAGCAGCTTAGTTCAGGGAGGCCCTGAAGCTTTCTTT
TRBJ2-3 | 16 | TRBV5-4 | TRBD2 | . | CASSLPSGGRTDTQYF | TGTGCCAGCAGCTTGCCTAGCGGGGGGCGCACAGATACGCAGTATTTT
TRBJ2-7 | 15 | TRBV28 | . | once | CASSLRTSFSYEQYF | TGTGCCAGCAGCTTAAGGACATCCTTTTCCTACGAGCAGTACTTC
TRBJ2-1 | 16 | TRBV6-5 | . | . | CASSYSPGLVGNEQFF | TGTGCCAGCAGTTACTCTCCTGGGCTGGTGGGCAATGAGCAGTTCTTC
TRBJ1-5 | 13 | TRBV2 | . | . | CASTLTDNQPQHF | TGTGCCAGCACCCTCACTGACAATCAGCCCCAGCATTTT
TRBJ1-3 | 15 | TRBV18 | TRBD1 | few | CASSRGQGDGNTIYF | TGTGCCAGCTCCCGTGGACAGGGGGATGGAAACACCATATATTTT
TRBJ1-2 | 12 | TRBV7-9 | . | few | CSSRPGLYGYTF | TGTTCCAGCAGACCGGGACTCTATGGCTACACCTTC